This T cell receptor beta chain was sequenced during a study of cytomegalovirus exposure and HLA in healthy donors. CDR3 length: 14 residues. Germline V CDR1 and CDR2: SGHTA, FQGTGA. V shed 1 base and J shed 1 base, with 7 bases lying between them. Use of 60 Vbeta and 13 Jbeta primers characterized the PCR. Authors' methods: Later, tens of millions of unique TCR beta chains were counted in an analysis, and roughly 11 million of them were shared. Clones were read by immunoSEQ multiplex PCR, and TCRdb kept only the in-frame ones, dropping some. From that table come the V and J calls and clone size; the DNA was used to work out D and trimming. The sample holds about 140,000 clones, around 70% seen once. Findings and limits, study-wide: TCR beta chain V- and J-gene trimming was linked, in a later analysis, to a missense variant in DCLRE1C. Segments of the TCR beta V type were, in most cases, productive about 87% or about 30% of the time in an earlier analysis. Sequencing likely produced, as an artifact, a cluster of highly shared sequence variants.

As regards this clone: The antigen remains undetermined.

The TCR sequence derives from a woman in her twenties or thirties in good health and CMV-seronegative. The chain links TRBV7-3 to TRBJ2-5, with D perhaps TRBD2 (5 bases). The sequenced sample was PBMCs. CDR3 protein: CASSLNSGQETQYF. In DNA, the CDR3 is TGTGCCAGCAGCTTAAACAGCGGCCAAGAGACCCAGTACTTC.